One sample yielded the 24 T cell receptor beta chains listed below, sequenced in a study of T cells after yellow fever vaccination. One entry per CDR3 protein, called by TCRdb with MiXCR from the 5' RACE reads. The sample consists of under 550,000 distinct CDR3 sequences, around a fifth of them appearing once. The specimen comprised PBMCs, sampled 20 to 25 days after the first yellow fever vaccination. The source of these receptors is a man aged 18 to 29 who received the YFV17D yellow fever vaccine.

The rearrangement joins TRBV4-3 to TRBJ2-3; 7 bases match TRBD1. The ends lost 4 bases at V and 3 bases at J; junction bases unmatched: 13. The CDR3 has 17 amino acids. The V gene's germline CDR1 is LGHNA and CDR2 YSLEER. CDR3 loop: CASSRDPPGQFTDTQYF. CDR3 in DNA: TGCGCCAGCAGCCGCGACCCGCCGGGACAGTTTACAGATACGCAGTATTTT.

The V call is TRBV7-9, the J call TRBJ2-7, with D tentatively TRBD1 (6 bases). This CDR3 region has 15 residues. Trimming shortened V by 1 base and J by 3 bases, and 13 bases separated the two germline ends. Germline V gene data show CDR1 as SEHNR and CDR2 as FQNEAQ (reference sequence). The CDR3 region has the DNA TGTGCCAGCAGCTTAGGACTCGGCAGGGGCTACGAGCAGTACGTC. It encodes CASSLGLGRGYEQYV.

This clonotype was observed a few times. J is TRBJ2-7 and V is TRBV5-4; D might be TRBD2 (5 bases). Trimming took off 0 bases at V and 3 bases at J, with 13 bases between the two ends. From germline, CDR1 is SGHNT and CDR2 YYREEE (reference sequence). This CDR3 region has 15 residues. The CDR3 is CASSLAGGFDYEQYF. CDR3 nucleotide sequence: TGTGCCAGCAGCTTGGCGGGCGGGTTCGACTACGAGCAGTACTTC.

The table lists this clonotype with a few counts. The chain uses TRBV5-1 and TRBJ1-2, with D unresolved. The CDR3 covers 14 residues. The ends were cut back, 10 bases at V and 1 base at J, with 17 bases in the middle. Germline CDR1 SGHRS, CDR2 YFSETQ. The CDR3 bases are TGCGCCTCCCGGTGGACGCCCCTTAACTATGGCTACACCTTC. Encoded protein: CASRWTPLNYGYTF.

This clonotype came up a few times. This chain joins TRBV6-1 and TRBJ1-5; D might be TRBD1 (5 bases). The CDR3 has 13 residues. Trimming took 7 bases from V and 5 from J, leaving 12 bases between them. Germline loops: CDR1 MNHNS, CDR2 SASEGT. The CDR3 sequence: CASTPAGYQPQHF. The CDR3 DNA is TGTGCCAGCACCCCCGCAGGGTATCAGCCCCAGCATTTT.

CDR3 in DNA: TGCAGTGCCGGTTCCCGGGTAGAGACCCAGTACTTC. Encoded protein: CSAGSRVETQYF. The chain carries TRBV20-1 and TRBJ2-5; D remains unclear. V was clipped by 6 bases and J by 4 bases, with 12 bases between them. In germline, CDR1 is DFQATT, CDR2 SNEGSKA (reference sequence). CDR3 length equals 12 residues.

J is TRBJ1-4 and V is TRBV7-6, with D possibly being TRBD1 (6 bases). V lost 5 bases, J lost 4 bases, and 11 bases lay in between. Germline V gene lookup returns CDR1 SGHVS and CDR2 FNYEAQ. The CDR3 loop spans 14 amino acids. CDR3: CASSPGQLNEKLFF. DNA for the CDR3: TGTGCCAGCAGCCCAGGACAGCTTAATGAAAAACTGTTTTTT.

The CDR3 nucleotides read TGTGCCAGCCCCGTTGTATCGGACACTGAAGCTTTCTTT. This codes for CASPVVSDTEAFF. The genes are TRBV6-1 and TRBJ1-1, with unresolved D. The CDR3 length is 13 residues. Germline V lookup: CDR1 MNHNS, CDR2 SASEGT. V lost 8 bases to trimming and J lost 3 bases, with 13 bases between them.

The chain uses TRBV18 and TRBJ2-3, with unresolved D. Germline V lookup: CDR1 KGHSH, CDR2 LQKENI. This CDR3 comprises 17 residues. The germline V and J ends were trimmed by 3 bases and 0 bases, with 16 bases remaining between them. This chain's CDR3 is CASSPGFTGHSTDTQYF. The CDR3 DNA follows: TGTGCCAGCTCACCTGGTTTCACGGGTCATAGCACAGATACGCAGTATTTT.

J is TRBJ2-4 and V is TRBV6-5; 9 bases map to TRBD2. The CDR3 spans 14 residues. The junction had 5 bases not matched to a gene; V was cut back by 4 bases and J by 7 bases. Germline V gives CDR1 MNHEY, CDR2 SVGAGI. The CDR3 reads CASSSSGAPNIQYF. CDR3 nucleotides: TGTGCCAGCAGTTCTAGCGGGGCCCCGAACATTCAGTACTTC.

The CDR3 is CASSQAPATEAFF. The CDR3 DNA sequence: TGTGCCAGCAGTCAGGCTCCGGCAACTGAAGCTTTCTTT. The genes are TRBV2 and TRBJ1-1; D is uncertain. The CDR3 consists of 13 residues. Germline CDR1 and CDR2: SNHLY and FYNNEI. The V end was cut by 5 bases, the J end by 5 bases, with 12 bases between.

This clonotype was detected only a few times. This chain's CDR3 is CASSLMAGFSTDTQYF. DNA of the CDR3: TGTGCCAGCAGCTTAATGGCGGGGTTTAGCACAGATACGCAGTATTTT. The rearrangement links TRBV11-2 to TRBJ2-3, with D perhaps matching TRBD2 (6 bases). The germline gives CDR1 SGHAT, CDR2 FQNNGV. V was cut by 2 bases and J by 0 bases, with 12 bases left in between. The CDR3 loop spans 16 amino acids.

The V gene is TRBV27, the J gene TRBJ2-2; a weak D match, TRBD2 (6 bases). Germline CDR1 is MNHEY and CDR2 is SMNVEV (reference sequence). This CDR3 is 15 amino acids long. Deletions cut 10 bases from V and 5 bases from J, with 20 bases between. This CDR3 reads CAIDYFLARTGELFF. In DNA, the CDR3 is TGTGCCATCGACTACTTCCTAGCGCGGACCGGGGAGCTGTTTTTT.

There are a few counts of this clonotype. The chain is built from TRBV6-2 or TRBV6-3 and TRBJ1-1; D not resolved. Trimming cost V 6 bases and J 5 bases, with 10 bases left between them. Germline CDR1 and CDR2: MNHEY and SVGEGT. CDR3 size: 12 residues. The CDR3 bases are TGTGCCAGCAGGACAACGAGGACTGAAGCTTTCTTT. Residues: CASRTTRTEAFF.

This clonotype was counted between two and nine times. The chain joins TRBV5-1 to TRBJ1-1; D may be TRBD1 (5 bases). This CDR3 is 15 amino acids long. Looked up from germline, CDR1 is SGHRS and CDR2 is YFSETQ. V was cut by 5 bases and J by 0 bases, with 14 bases left in between. The CDR3, as DNA: TGCGCCAGCAGTCCTTGGGGGGGAGTGAACACTGAAGCTTTCTTT. This translates into CASSPWGGVNTEAFF.

The chain combines TRBV30 with TRBJ2-2; the D is unclear. Trimming took off 0 bases at V and 6 bases at J, with 8 bases between the two ends. CDR1 is GTSNPN and CDR2 is SVGIG in the germline V gene (reference sequence). The CDR3 length is 13 residues. The CDR3: CAWSVHGAGELFF. CDR3 bases: TGTGCCTGGAGTGTACATGGGGCCGGGGAGCTGTTTTTT.

The chain couples TRBV5-1 to TRBJ2-5; no definite D call. From germline, CDR1 is SGHRS and CDR2 YFSETQ. There are 14 residues in the CDR3. V dropped 4 bases and J dropped 0 bases, with 10 bases sitting between them. As DNA, the CDR3 is TGCGCCAGCAGCGCCGGACGGCACCAAGAGACCCAGTACTTC. Its translation is CASSAGRHQETQYF.

The rearrangement joins TRBV5-1 to TRBJ2-1, with no clear D. V lost 4 bases and J 2 bases, leaving 13 bases between the germline ends. The CDR3 is made up of 15 amino acids. Germline loops: CDR1 SGHRS, CDR2 YFSETQ. The CDR3 DNA is TGCGCCAGCAGCCGAAAGGAGCCTGCCTACAATGAGCAGTTCTTC. It translates to CASSRKEPAYNEQFF.

This chain links TRBV5-6 with TRBJ2-7, with D possibly being TRBD1 or TRBD2 (6 bases each). V lost 6 bases and J 5 bases, leaving 21 bases between the germline ends. Germline V gene sequence: CDR1 SGHDT, CDR2 YYEEEE. This CDR3 spans 15 amino acids. CDR3 bases: TGTGCCAGCACCCTGGGGGGCCCCTCTCTAGACGAGCAGTACGTC. It specifies CASTLGGPSLDEQYV.

The chain joins TRBV6-2 or TRBV6-3 to TRBJ2-7; D perhaps matches TRBD1 (6 bases). The CDR3 is made up of 16 amino acids. Per the germline V gene, CDR1 is MNHEY and CDR2 is SVGEGT. Trimming left V 4 bases short and J 0 bases short, with 16 bases between. The CDR3 DNA reads as TGTGCCAGCAGTTCCTCGGGTACAGGGAGCTCCTACGAGCAGTACTTC. Residues: CASSSSGTGSSYEQYF.

This clonotype was seen a few times. The chain uses TRBV12-3 or TRBV12-4 and TRBJ2-3, with 7 nucleotides matching TRBD1. The CDR3 length is 14 residues. V lost 5 bases and J lost 3; bases outside the gene matches: 5. Here the CDR3 DNA reads TGTGCCAGCAGTCCACAGGGACAGACAGATACGCAGTATTTT. Its translation is CASSPQGQTDTQYF.

This clonotype was recorded many times. CDR3 nucleotide sequence: TGTGCCAGCAGCAAAGGGTCCACCTACGAGCAGTACTTC. Residues: CASSKGSTYEQYF. The J gene is TRBJ2-7, the V gene TRBV7-7, with unresolved D. Trimming took 5 bases from V and 2 from J, leaving 10 bases between them. Germline CDR1 SSHAT, CDR2 FNYEAQ (reference sequence). This CDR3 comprises 13 residues.

The chain is built from TRBV6-2 or TRBV6-3 and TRBJ2-5, with 7 bases lining up with TRBD1. The trim removed 4 bases at V and 5 bases at J, leaving 10 bases unmatched. This CDR3 comprises 15 residues. In germline, CDR1 is MNHEY, CDR2 SVGEGT. CDR3 amino acids: CASSSTRDRAETQYF. The CDR3 DNA sequence: TGTGCCAGCAGTTCCACCCGCGACAGGGCGGAGACCCAGTACTTC.

A few counts support this clonotype. The chain recombines TRBV7-3 with TRBJ2-5; 11 bases match TRBD2. The CDR3 length is 14 residues. Germline assignment: CDR1 SGHTA and CDR2 FQGTGA. V gave up 3 bases and J gave up 6 bases; unmatched junction bases: 3. CDR3 amino acids: CASSFSGGGQTQYF. Written as DNA, the CDR3 is TGTGCCAGCAGCTTTAGCGGGGGGGGCCAGACCCAGTACTTC.